This T cell receptor beta chain derives from a study of control samples from healthy donors and cancer patients. This CDR3 contains 14 residues. Trimming left V 3 bases short and J 5 bases short, with 14 bases between. Germline CDR1 and CDR2: MNHNS and SASEGT. TCRdb's table, derived via immunoSEQ multiplex PCR, lists solely in-frame clones and lacks some. This table has roughly 50,000 clones, 94% appearing once. The origin of this receptor is a young man in good health. Sequencing was carried out using blood. This chain links TRBV6-1 with TRBJ2-7; TRBD1 is a possible D gene (6 bases). CDR3 in DNA: TGTGCCAGCAGTGATATGAACAGGGACCACGAGCAGTACTTC. This translates into CASSDMNRDHEQYF.